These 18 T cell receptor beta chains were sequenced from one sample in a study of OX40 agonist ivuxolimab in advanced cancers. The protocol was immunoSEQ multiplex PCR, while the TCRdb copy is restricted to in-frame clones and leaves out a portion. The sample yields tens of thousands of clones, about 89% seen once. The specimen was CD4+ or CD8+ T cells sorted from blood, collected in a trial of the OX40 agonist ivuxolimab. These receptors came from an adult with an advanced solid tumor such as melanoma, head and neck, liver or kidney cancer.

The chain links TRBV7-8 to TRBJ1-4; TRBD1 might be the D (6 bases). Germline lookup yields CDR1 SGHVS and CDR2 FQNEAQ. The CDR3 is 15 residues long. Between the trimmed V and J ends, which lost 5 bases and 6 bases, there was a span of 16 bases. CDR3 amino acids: CASSDGVAGDEKLFF. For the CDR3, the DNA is TGTGCCAGCAGCGATGGGGTGGCAGGGGATGAAAAACTGTTTTTT.

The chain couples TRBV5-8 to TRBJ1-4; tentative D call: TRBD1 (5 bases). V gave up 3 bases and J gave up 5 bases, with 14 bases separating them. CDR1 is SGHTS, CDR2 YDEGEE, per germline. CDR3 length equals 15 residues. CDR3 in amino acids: CASSSRGVSNEKLFF. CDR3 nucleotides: TGTGCCAGCAGCTCAAGGGGCGTATCCAATGAAAAACTGTTTTTT.

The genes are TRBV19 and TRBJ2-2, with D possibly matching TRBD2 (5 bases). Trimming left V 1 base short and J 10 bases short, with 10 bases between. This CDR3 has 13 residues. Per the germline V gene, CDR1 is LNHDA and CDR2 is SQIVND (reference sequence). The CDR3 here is CASSIGGLEELFF. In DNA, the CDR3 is TGTGCCAGTAGTATAGGCGGGTTGGAGGAGCTGTTTTTT. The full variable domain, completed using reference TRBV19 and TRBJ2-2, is DGGITQSPKYLFRKEGQNVTLSCEQNLNHDAMYWYRQDPGQGLRLIYYSQIVNDFQKGDIAEGYSVSREKKESFPLTVTSAQKNPTAFYLCASSIGGLEELFFGEGSRLTVL.

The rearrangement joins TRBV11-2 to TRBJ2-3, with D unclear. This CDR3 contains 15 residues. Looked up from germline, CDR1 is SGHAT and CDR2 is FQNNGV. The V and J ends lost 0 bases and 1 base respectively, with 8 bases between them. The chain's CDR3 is CASSLDAAGTDTQYF. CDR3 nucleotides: TGTGCCAGCAGCTTAGATGCTGCAGGCACAGATACGCAGTATTTT.

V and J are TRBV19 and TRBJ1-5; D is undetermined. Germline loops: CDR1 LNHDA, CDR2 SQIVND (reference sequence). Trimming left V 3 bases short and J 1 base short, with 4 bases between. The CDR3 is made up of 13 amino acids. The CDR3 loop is CASSMVSNQPQHF. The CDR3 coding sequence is TGTGCCAGTAGTATGGTGAGCAATCAGCCCCAGCATTTT.

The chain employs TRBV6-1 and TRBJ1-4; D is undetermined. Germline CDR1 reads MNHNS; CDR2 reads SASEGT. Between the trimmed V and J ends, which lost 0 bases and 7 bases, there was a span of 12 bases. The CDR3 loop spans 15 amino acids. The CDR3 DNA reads TGTGCCAGCAGTGAAGCTGACGTATCTCCTGAAAAACTGTTTTTT. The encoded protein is CASSEADVSPEKLFF.

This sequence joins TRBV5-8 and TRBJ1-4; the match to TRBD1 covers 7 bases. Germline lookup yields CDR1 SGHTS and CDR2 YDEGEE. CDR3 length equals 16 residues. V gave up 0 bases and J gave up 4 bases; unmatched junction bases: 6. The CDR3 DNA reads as TGTGCCAGCAGCTTGGGGGGACAGCACTATAATGAAAAACTGTTTTTT. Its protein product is CASSLGGQHYNEKLFF. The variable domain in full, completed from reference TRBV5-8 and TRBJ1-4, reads EAGVTQSPTHLIKTRGQQATLRCSPISGHTSVYWYQQALGLGLQFLLWYDEGEERNRGNFPPRFSGRQFPNYSSELNVNALELEDSALYLCASSLGGQHYNEKLFFGSGTQLSVL.

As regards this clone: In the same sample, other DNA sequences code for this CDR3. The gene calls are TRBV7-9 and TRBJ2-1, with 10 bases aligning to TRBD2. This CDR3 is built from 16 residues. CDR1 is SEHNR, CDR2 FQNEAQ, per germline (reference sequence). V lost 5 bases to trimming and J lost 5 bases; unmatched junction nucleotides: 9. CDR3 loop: CASSLPGGLANNEQFF. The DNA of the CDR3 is TGTGCCAGCAGCCTACCAGGGGGACTAGCGAACAATGAGCAGTTCTTC.

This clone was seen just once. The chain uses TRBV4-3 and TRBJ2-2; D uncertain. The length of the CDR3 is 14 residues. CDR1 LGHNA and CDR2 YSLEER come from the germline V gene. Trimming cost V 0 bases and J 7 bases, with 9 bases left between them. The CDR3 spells CASSQDSGGGELFF. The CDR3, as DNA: TGCGCCAGCAGCCAAGATAGTGGCGGCGGGGAGCTGTTTTTT.

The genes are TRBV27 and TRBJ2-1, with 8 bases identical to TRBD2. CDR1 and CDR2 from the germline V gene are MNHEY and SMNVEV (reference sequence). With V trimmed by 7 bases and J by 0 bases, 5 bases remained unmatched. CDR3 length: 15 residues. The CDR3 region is CASTYGGGSYNEQFF. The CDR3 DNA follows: TGTGCCAGCACCTACGGGGGGGGCTCCTACAATGAGCAGTTCTTC.

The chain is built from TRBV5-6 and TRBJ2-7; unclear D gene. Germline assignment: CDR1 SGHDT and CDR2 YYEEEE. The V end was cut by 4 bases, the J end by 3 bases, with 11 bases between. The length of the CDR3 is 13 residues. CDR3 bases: TGTGCCAGCAGCCCTCTGGCCGACTACGAGCAGTACTTC. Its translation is CASSPLADYEQYF. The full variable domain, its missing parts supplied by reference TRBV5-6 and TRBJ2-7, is DAGVTQSPTHLIKTRGQQVTLRCSPKSGHDTVSWYQQALGQGPQFIFQYYEEEERQRGNFPDRFSGHQFPNYSSELNVNALLLGDSALYLCASSPLADYEQYFGPGTRLTVT.

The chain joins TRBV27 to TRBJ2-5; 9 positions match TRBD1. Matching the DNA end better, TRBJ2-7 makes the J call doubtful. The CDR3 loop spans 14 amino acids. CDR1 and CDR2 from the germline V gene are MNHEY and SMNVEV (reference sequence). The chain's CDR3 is CASSQGQGPYEQYF. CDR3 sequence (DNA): TGTGCCAGCAGTCAGGGACAGGGACCCTACGAGCAGTACTTC.

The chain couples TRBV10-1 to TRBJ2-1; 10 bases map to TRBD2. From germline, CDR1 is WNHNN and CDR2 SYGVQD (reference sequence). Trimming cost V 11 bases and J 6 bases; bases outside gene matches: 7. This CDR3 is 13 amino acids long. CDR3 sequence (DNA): TGCGCCGTCTATAGCGGGAGGCGCAATGAGCAGTTCTTC. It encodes CAVYSGRRNEQFF.

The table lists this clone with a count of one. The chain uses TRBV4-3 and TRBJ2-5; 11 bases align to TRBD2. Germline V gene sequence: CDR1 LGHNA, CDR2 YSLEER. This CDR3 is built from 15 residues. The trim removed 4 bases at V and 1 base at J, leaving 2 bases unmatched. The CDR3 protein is CASSRGTSGQETQYF. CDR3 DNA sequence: TGCGCCAGCAGCCGAGGGACTAGCGGCCAAGAGACCCAGTACTTC.

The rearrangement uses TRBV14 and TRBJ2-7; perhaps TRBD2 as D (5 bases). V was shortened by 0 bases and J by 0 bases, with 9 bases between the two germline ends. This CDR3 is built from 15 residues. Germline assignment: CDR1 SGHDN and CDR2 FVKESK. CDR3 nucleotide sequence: TGTGCCAGCAGCCAAGAAGACTATTTCTCCTACGAGCAGTACTTC. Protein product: CASSQEDYFSYEQYF. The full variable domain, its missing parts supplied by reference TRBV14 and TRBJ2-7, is EAGVTQFPSHSVIEKGQTVTLRCDPISGHDNLYWYRRVMGKEIKFLLHFVKESKQDESGMPNNRFLAERTGGTYSTLKVQPAELEDSGVYFCASSQEDYFSYEQYFGPGTRLTVT.

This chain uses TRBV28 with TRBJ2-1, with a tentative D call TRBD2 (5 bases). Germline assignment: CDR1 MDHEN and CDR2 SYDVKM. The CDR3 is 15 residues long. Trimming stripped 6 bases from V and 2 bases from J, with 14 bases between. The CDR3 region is CASRWTSEAYNEQFF. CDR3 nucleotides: TGTGCCAGCAGGTGGACTTCTGAAGCCTACAATGAGCAGTTCTTC.

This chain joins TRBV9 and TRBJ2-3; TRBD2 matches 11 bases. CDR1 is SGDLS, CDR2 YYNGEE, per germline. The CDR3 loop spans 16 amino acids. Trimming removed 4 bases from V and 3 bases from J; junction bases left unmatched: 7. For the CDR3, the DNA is TGTGCCAGCAGCCCCGCGACTAGCGGGACGACAGATACGCAGTATTTT. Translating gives CASSPATSGTTDTQYF.

CDR3 protein: CASSLGQGEGYEQYF. Here the CDR3 DNA reads TGTGCCAGCAGCCTCGGACAGGGGGAGGGGTACGAGCAGTACTTC. The chain carries TRBV27 and TRBJ2-5; TRBD1 aligns across 10 bases. Matching the DNA end better, TRBJ2-7 makes the J call doubtful. This CDR3 is 15 amino acids long. Germline V gene sequence: CDR1 MNHEY, CDR2 SMNVEV (reference sequence).